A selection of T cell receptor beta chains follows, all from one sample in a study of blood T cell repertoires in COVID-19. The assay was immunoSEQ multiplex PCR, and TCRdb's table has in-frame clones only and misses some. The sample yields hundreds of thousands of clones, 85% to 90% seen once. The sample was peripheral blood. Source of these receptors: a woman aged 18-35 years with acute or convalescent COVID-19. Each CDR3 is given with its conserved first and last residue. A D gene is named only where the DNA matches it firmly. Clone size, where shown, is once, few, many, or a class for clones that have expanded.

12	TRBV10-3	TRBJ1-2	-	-	TGTGCCATCAGCCGACAGTCCTATGGCTACACCTTC	CAISRQSYGYTF
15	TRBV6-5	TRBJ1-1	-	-	TGTGCCAGCATACTCCCCCGGGGAGGGGTAACTGAAGCTTTCTTT	CASILPRGGVTEAFF
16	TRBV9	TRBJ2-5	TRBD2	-	TGTGCCAGCAGCGTAGAGGGACTAGCAGCTCAAGAGACCCAGTACTTC	CASSVEGLAAQETQYF
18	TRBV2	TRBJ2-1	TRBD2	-	TGTGCCAGCAGTGGACGGACTAGCGGGGGTCCTGCCTACAATGAGCAGTTCTTC	CASSGRTSGGPAYNEQFF
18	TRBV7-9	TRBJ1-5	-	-	TGTGCCAGCAGCTTAGATACGCAGGAAGGGGCCGGCAATCAGCCCCAGCATTTT	CASSLDTQEGAGNQPQHF
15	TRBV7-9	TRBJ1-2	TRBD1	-	TGTGCCAGCAGCTCACCCGGACAGGGGGCGCGGGGCTACACCTTC	CASSSPGQGARGYTF
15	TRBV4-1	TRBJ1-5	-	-	TGCGCCAGCAGCCAAGTAGAAAAGAGCAATCAGCCCCAGCATTTT	CASSQVEKSNQPQHF
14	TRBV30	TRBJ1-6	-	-	TGTGCCTGGAGTGGGGGGACTGGGAATTCACCCCTCCACTTT	CAWSGGTGNSPLHF
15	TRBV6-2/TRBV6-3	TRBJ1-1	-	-	TGTGCCAGCAGTTACTCAGCGGAATTGAACACTGAAGCTTTCTTT	CASSYSAELNTEAFF
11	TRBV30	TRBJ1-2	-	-	TGTGCCTGGGACTTAGATTGGGGCTACACCTTC	CAWDLDWGYTF
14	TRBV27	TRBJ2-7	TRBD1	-	TGTGCCAGCAGTTCCGGGACAGCCAACTACGAGCAGTACTTC	CASSSGTANYEQYF
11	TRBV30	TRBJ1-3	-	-	TGTTCCGGACAGTCTGGAAACACCATATATTTT	CSGQSGNTIYF
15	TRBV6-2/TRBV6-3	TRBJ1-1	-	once	TGTGCCAGCAGTTACTCGAGACCCGGAGGGACTGAAGCTTTCTTT	CASSYSRPGGTEAFF
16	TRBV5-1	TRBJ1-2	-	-	TGCGCCAGCAGCTACAGTTGGGGAGACCCTAACTATGGCTACACCTTC	CASSYSWGDPNYGYTF
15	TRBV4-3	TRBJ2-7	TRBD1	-	TGCGCCAGCAGCCAAGTAAGACAGGGGGCCTACGAGCAGTACTTC	CASSQVRQGAYEQYF
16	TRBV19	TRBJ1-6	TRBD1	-	TGTGCCAGTAGTATACAGAGGGACAGAGGTCATTCACCCCTCCACTTT	CASSIQRDRGHSPLHF
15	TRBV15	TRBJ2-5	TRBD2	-	TGTGCCACCAGCAGAGATTCGGGGGGGCTGAGGACCCAGTACTTC	CATSRDSGGLRTQYF
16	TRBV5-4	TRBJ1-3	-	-	TGTGCCAGCAGTCGGGAGCCAGGCAAATCTGGAAACACCATATATTTT	CASSREPGKSGNTIYF
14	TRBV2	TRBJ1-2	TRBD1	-	TGTGCCAGCAATAGGGACAGGGGGGACAATGGCTACACCTTC	CASNRDRGDNGYTF
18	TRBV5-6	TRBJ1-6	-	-	TGTGCCAGCAGCCCCCTGCGGGACCCGGACCCTTATAATTCACCCCTCCACTTT	CASSPLRDPDPYNSPLHF
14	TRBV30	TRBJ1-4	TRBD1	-	TGTGCCTGGAGTGCAGGACAGGGGGCCGAAAAACTGTTTTTT	CAWSAGQGAEKLFF
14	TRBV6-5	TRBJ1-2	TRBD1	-	TGTGCCAGCAGTCGAACAGGGGCCAACTATGGCTACACCTTC	CASSRTGANYGYTF
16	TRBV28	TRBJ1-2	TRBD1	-	TGTGCCAGCAGTTTATCTCGTACAGGGGGAGGGGATGGCTACACCTTC	CASSLSRTGGGDGYTF
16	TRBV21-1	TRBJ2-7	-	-	TGTGCCAGCAGCAACCTTCGAGACAGATCCCCCTACGAGCAGTACTTC	CASSNLRDRSPYEQYF
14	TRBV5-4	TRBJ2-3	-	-	TGTGCCAGCAGTCGGGAGAAGGGCACAGATACGCAGTATTTT	CASSREKGTDTQYF
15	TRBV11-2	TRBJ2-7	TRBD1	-	TGTGCCAGCAGCTTAGATCGTCCAGGGGGCTACGAGCAGTACTTC	CASSLDRPGGYEQYF
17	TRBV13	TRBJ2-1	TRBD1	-	TGTGCCAGCAGCGCCGTGGCCGACAGGGGGAACTACAATGAGCAGTTCTTC	CASSAVADRGNYNEQFF